The present T cell receptor (beta chain) was sequenced within a study of shared clonotypes between healthy human individuals (dated by TCRdb to the early 2020s). Looking at the study overall: A couple of women and a few men aged 18 to 49 years were included in the cohort. Libraries were prepared and TCR repertoires were sequenced by different laboratories using diverse techniques, in order to increase sequencing depth and limit assay-specific biases. To estimate repertoire size and how much clonotypes are shared between individuals, the study performed deep sequencing of blood TCR repertoires from five healthy adults. Between about 0.85 and 8.9 billion PBMCs per donor were obtained by leukapheresis. For each donor, CD4 naive and CD4 memory were each given three plates, CD8 naive was given two plates, and CD8 memory was given one plate. Findings and caveats that apply to the study as a whole: Higher generation probabilities were observed for clonotypes shared by all four sorted-subset donors than for non-shared clonotypes. Naive subsets generally had larger estimated clonotype richness than memory subsets did. Pairwise subsampling led to the expectation that sequencing depth would affect the degree of clonotype sharing among donors. The small number of donors limited the genetic and exposure-history diversity represented. Sampling was restricted to blood, and TCR repertoires in tissues likely differ from the TCR repertoires found in blood. Sharing across several donors was observed for approximately 4.6% of naive CD4, 3% to 4% of naive CD8, 2% to 2.5% of memory CD4, and about 0.4% of memory CD8 clonotypes. Even with the large sequencing depth, rarefaction of the sorted-subset datasets indicated that sequencing was incomplete.

From cysteine to phenylalanine, the CDR3 is 17 amino acids long. Only the CDR3 DNA is retained, 51 bases long and in frame from the first base. The junction shows trimming of 4 bases on V and 0 bases on J, plus 16 bases between the germline ends. CDR1 and CDR2 (MDHEN, SYDVKM) derive from the germline V gene. CD8 naive samples were obtained by positive selection for CCR7 among CD45RO-negative cells, yielding a CD45RA+CCR7+ population from which TemRA cells were excluded. The donors were healthy, HIV-negative adults with no recently reported acute infections or vaccinations. All donors were Caucasian adults living in Nashville, Tennessee, USA. Blood was collected by leukapheresis, and PBMCs were isolated by Ficoll-Histopaque density gradient centrifugation and then cryopreserved in liquid nitrogen vapor phase. Analytical flow cytometry was used to check the purity and quantity of every magnetically sorted T cell population. Each sorted fraction had its genomic DNA isolated and then quantified by UV absorbance on a Nanodrop 2000c.

Notes on this clone: Its specific antigen is unknown. Base qualities are missing; no much larger clone stands one base away.

Using the deep immunoSEQ assay, TCR CDR3 regions were amplified from genomic DNA by multiplex PCR. Extracted genomic DNA from each cell subset was distributed evenly across all wells of several immunoSEQ 96-well plates, and each plate was treated as a replicate. For sorted subsets, about 220 ng of genomic DNA, equivalent to tens of thousands of T cell genomes, went into each replicate PCR. Purified libraries were measured with a Qubit 3.0 fluorometer, size-checked on a Bioanalyzer 2100, and measured again with the KAPA Library Quantification kit. Every immunoSEQ 96-well plate was sequenced on a dedicated single-read 150-cycle Illumina NextSeq 550 flow cell. The paper's processing steps were these. Because only junctional sequences without quality scores were contained in the immunoSEQ output, filtering matching that applied to full-length reads could not be performed. To assign V/J genes and CDR3, sequences were annotated using PyIR, a Python wrapper for IgBLAST v1.9, with IMGT germline references. Any read was removed if the V/J assignment was weak (E-value above 1e-6), the CDR3 was missing, or the read contained stop codons, out-of-frame junctions, or ambiguous translated residues. V3J clonotypes were defined as sequences sharing the same inferred V gene, J gene, and CDR3 amino acid sequence. To compute the percentage overlap between repertoires, the number of shared unique clonotypes was divided by the size of the smaller repertoire. Three approaches were used to assess repertoire richness: RTK rarefaction, the Chao1 estimator, and Recon v2.1 estimates of unobserved clonotypes. Generation probabilities were computed with OLGA for all TCRbeta clonotypes obtained by the gDNA method from a few donors. TCRdb took over this immuneACCESS table, retaining in-frame rearrangements with V and J assigned. Such tables are incomplete; in checked studies, under half of the missing clones stem from an unresolved V gene, and the remainder is unexplained. V and J calls plus clone size are reproduced from that table; the DNA served to infer D and trimming. For this sample there are some 2,000,000 clones; approximately 94% appear just once. 1% to 1.3% of the sample rests with the top ten.

Here the chain combines TRBV28 and TRBJ1-3, with TRBD1 tentatively as D gene (6 bases match). This TCR came from a man in his late teens or twenties in good health. Material for sequencing was naive CD8+ T cells sorted from blood. According to the study, the label for this sample's cell subset or site signals: CD45RA+CCR7+. The CDR3 reads as follows: CASSSPRTDLSGNTIYF. The nucleotide sequence is TGTGCCAGCAGTTCTCCCCGGACAGACCTCTCTGGAAACACCATATATTTT.